These 23 T cell receptor beta chains were all obtained from the same sample, sequenced in a study of blood T cell repertoires in COVID-19. The assay was immunoSEQ multiplex PCR, and TCRdb's table has in-frame clones only and misses some. Of about 160,000 clones listed, 86% are singletons. Sequenced material: peripheral blood. These receptors were obtained from a man in his fifties or sixties with active or convalescent COVID-19.

The chain carries TRBV7-2 and TRBJ1-6; a possible D gene is TRBD1 (5 bases). This CDR3 comprises 15 residues. V gave up 0 bases and J gave up 4 bases, with 7 bases separating them. Germline CDR1 SGHTA, CDR2 FQGNSA. As DNA, the CDR3 is TGTGCCAGCAGCTTAGCGCCAGGGTATAATTCACCCCTCCACTTT. Protein product: CASSLAPGYNSPLHF. The variable domain in full, with the rest retrieved from reference TRBV7-2 and TRBJ1-6, is GAGVSQSPSNKVTEKGKDVELRCDPISGHTALYWYRQSLGQGLEFLIYFQGNSAPDKSGLPSDRFSAERTGGSVSTLTIQRTQQEDSAVYLCASSLAPGYNSPLHFGNGTRLTVT.

The table lists this clone with a count of one. CDR3 sequence (DNA): TGTGCCATCAACCGACTAGCGGGAGGGGACGAGCAGTACTTC. Translated, it gives CAINRLAGGDEQYF. V is TRBV10-3 and J is TRBJ2-7; 14 bases fit TRBD2. V shed 7 bases and J 5 bases; nucleotides not matched to a gene: 4. This CDR3 is 14 amino acids long. Germline CDR1 ENHRY, CDR2 SYGVKD.

The V call is TRBV6-5, the J call TRBJ2-7; the match to TRBD1 covers 7 bases. Looked up from germline, CDR1 is MNHEY and CDR2 is SVGAGI. After removal of 5 bases from V and 0 bases from J, the junction contained 4 bases not matched to a gene. CDR3 size: 14 residues. For the CDR3, the DNA is TGTGCCAGCAGTCACCGGGACAGCTCCTACGAGCAGTACTTC. Protein sequence: CASSHRDSSYEQYF.

This clone has more than one count but fewer than ten. The junction differs from germline at one of its ends, possibly a read error. The chain is built from TRBV7-7 and TRBJ2-3; 10 nucleotides agree with TRBD1. This CDR3 spans 15 amino acids. CDR1 is SSHAT, CDR2 FNYEAQ, per germline (reference sequence). CDR3 DNA: TGTGCTAGCAGCTTAGGAGGGACAGGGGTAGATACGCAGTATTTT. Translating gives CASSLGGTGVDTQYF.

This chain connects TRBV5-4 to TRBJ1-2, with D uncertain. The CDR3 sequence is 15 residues long. The V end was cut by 3 bases, the J end by 8 bases, with 20 bases between. From germline, CDR1 is SGHNT and CDR2 YYREEE (reference sequence). In DNA, the CDR3 is TGTGCCAGCAGCTGGGAGGTGGGTCCCGAAAAGGGCTACACCTTC. Its protein is CASSWEVGPEKGYTF. The full variable domain, completed using reference TRBV5-4 and TRBJ1-2, is ETGVTQSPTHLIKTRGQQVTLRCSSQSGHNTVSWYQQALGQGPQFIFQYYREEENGRGNFPPRFSGLQFPNYSSELNVNALELDDSALYLCASSWEVGPEKGYTFGSGTRLTVV.

The rearrangement uses TRBV4-3 and TRBJ2-1; D uncertain. Looked up from germline, CDR1 is LGHNA and CDR2 is YSLEER. The V gene lost 1 base and the J gene lost 7 bases, with 8 bases spanning the gap. The CDR3 runs 13 residues. The CDR3 sequence is CASSQAARNEQFF. The CDR3 nucleotides are TGCGCCAGCAGCCAAGCGGCGCGGAATGAGCAGTTCTTC.

The chain joins TRBV5-1 to TRBJ2-3; D may be TRBD1 (5 bases). Germline CDR1 SGHRS, CDR2 YFSETQ. V lost 0 bases and J 6 bases, leaving 11 bases between the germline ends. The CDR3 is 14 residues long. CDR3 DNA: TGCGCCAGCAGCTTGGCCGTAAGGGGTGATACGCAGTATTTT. This translates into CASSLAVRGDTQYF.

The chain carries TRBV28 and TRBJ2-7, with 13 positions matching TRBD2. The germline V gene has CDR1 MDHEN and CDR2 SYDVKM. Trimming cost V 5 bases and J 6 bases; bases outside gene matches: 10. This CDR3 region has 16 residues. The CDR3 sequence: CASSRPRLAGGAEQYF. CDR3 coding DNA: TGTGCCAGCAGTCGACCCCGACTAGCGGGAGGAGCCGAGCAGTACTTC.

This chain links TRBV6-5 with TRBJ1-2; 7 bases agree with TRBD1. Germline CDR1 is MNHEY and CDR2 is SVGAGI. The CDR3 sequence is 16 residues long. V lost 2 bases to trimming and J lost 4 bases; unmatched junction nucleotides: 10. CDR3 nucleotides: TGTGCCAGCAGTTACCGAAAGGACAGGTTGTTCTATGGCTACACCTTC. This codes for CASSYRKDRLFYGYTF.

The V call is TRBV19, the J call TRBJ2-6; D gene uncertain. The ends were cut back, 3 bases at V and 3 bases at J, with 9 bases in the middle. This CDR3 comprises 15 residues. Germline V lookup: CDR1 LNHDA, CDR2 SQIVND (reference sequence). The CDR3 region is CASSISQFGANVLTF. The CDR3 coding sequence is TGTGCCAGTAGTATTTCTCAGTTTGGGGCCAACGTCCTGACTTTC.

CDR3 in DNA: TGTGCCAGTAGTAACCGGGAGACCGGTGAAGCTTTCTTT. Protein: CASSNRETGEAFF. The chain joins TRBV19 to TRBJ1-1; no clear D gene. This CDR3 is built from 13 residues. Trimming cost V 4 bases and J 7 bases, with 13 bases left between them. Germline V gene lookup returns CDR1 LNHDA and CDR2 SQIVND (reference sequence). Supplemented by reference TRBV19 and TRBJ1-1, the full variable domain reads DGGITQSPKYLFRKEGQNVTLSCEQNLNHDAMYWYRQDPGQGLRLIYYSQIVNDFQKGDIAEGYSVSREKKESFPLTVTSAQKNPTAFYLCASSNRETGEAFFGQGTRLTVV.

A word on this clone: Additional DNA sequences in this sample encode the identical CDR3. J is TRBJ2-7 and V is TRBV20-1; 7 nucleotides agree with TRBD1. Germline V gene lookup returns CDR1 DFQATT and CDR2 SNEGSKA (reference sequence). The CDR3 extends over 11 amino acids. Losses at the gene ends were 6 bases for V and 2 bases for J; bases not matched to a gene: 1. The CDR3 here is CSAGQTYEQYF. The CDR3 bases are TGCAGTGCGGGACAGACCTACGAGCAGTACTTC.

This chain uses TRBV19 with TRBJ1-5; D is ambiguous. The germline V gene encodes CDR1 LNHDA and CDR2 SQIVND (reference sequence). CDR3 length: 12 amino acids. Trimming shortened V by 5 bases and J by 5 bases, and 7 bases separated the two germline ends. The chain's CDR3 is CASSLPYQPQHF. Here the CDR3 DNA reads TGTGCCAGTAGTCTCCCTTATCAGCCCCAGCATTTT.

CDR3 nucleotide sequence: TGTGCCAGTAGTGTGACAGGGGGGCAAGAGACCCAGTACTTC. This codes for CASSVTGGQETQYF. This sequence joins TRBV19 and TRBJ2-5; TRBD1 matches 9 bases. Germline CDR1 LNHDA, CDR2 SQIVND (reference sequence). J gave up 2 bases and V 5 bases, and 3 bases lay outside the gene matches. The CDR3 has 14 amino acids.

J is TRBJ1-1 and V is TRBV5-1; D not resolved. Germline V gene sequence: CDR1 SGHRS, CDR2 YFSETQ. The CDR3 sequence is 14 residues long. Trimming cost V 2 bases and J 3 bases, with 11 bases left between them. Here the CDR3 reads CASSLWGGDTEAFF. The CDR3 DNA is TGCGCCAGCAGCTTATGGGGAGGCGACACTGAAGCTTTCTTT.

This chain links TRBV30 with TRBJ1-3, with a possible D match to TRBD1 (6 bases). V dropped 3 bases and J dropped 0 bases, with 15 bases sitting between them. Germline CDR1 and CDR2: GTSNPN and SVGIG (reference sequence). CDR3 length: 16 amino acids. In DNA, the CDR3 is TGTGCCTGGAGAGAGGACAGCTATCACTCTGGAAACACCATATATTTT. Amino acid sequence: CAWREDSYHSGNTIYF.

The chain links TRBV19 to TRBJ2-3, with TRBD2 as a possible D gene (7 bases). V was shortened by 5 bases and J by 3 bases, with 15 bases between the two germline ends. This CDR3 has 15 amino acids. Germline loops: CDR1 LNHDA, CDR2 SQIVND (reference sequence). This CDR3 reads CASSSGGLPTDTQYF. The CDR3 region has the DNA TGTGCCAGTAGTTCGGGGGGCCTACCGACAGATACGCAGTATTTT.

J is TRBJ1-2 and V is TRBV10-3; D unclear. The CDR3 covers 14 residues. Trimming removed 6 bases from V and 2 bases from J, with 13 bases in between. Germline values: CDR1 ENHRY, CDR2 SYGVKD. The CDR3 is CAISAPGQNYGYTF. The CDR3 bases are TGTGCCATCAGCGCTCCAGGTCAGAACTATGGCTACACCTTC.

This clone was seen once. This rearrangement joins TRBV4-2 to TRBJ2-1; 7 nucleotides align to TRBD2. Germline loops: CDR1 LGHNA, CDR2 YNFKEQ. The CDR3 is 14 residues long. Unmatched junction bases numbered 6, after V lost 0 bases and J lost 10 bases. DNA for the CDR3: TGTGCCAGCAGCCAAGATCAGGACGGGAGGGAGCAGTTCTTC. Its translation is CASSQDQDGREQFF.

The gene calls are TRBV6-2 or TRBV6-3 and TRBJ2-7; the match to TRBD2 covers 8 bases. Losses at the gene ends were 2 bases for V and 3 bases for J; bases not matched to a gene: 3. The CDR3 runs to 14 residues. Looked up from germline, CDR1 is MNHEY and CDR2 is SVGEGT. The CDR3 DNA reads as TGTGCCAGCAGTTACCCCGGGACTAGCTACGAGCAGTACTTC. This gives the protein CASSYPGTSYEQYF.

This clone was seen a handful of times. The chain links TRBV27 to TRBJ2-5; a weak D match, TRBD1 (6 bases). V lost 4 bases to trimming and J lost 5 bases, with 20 bases between them. CDR1 is MNHEY and CDR2 is SMNVEV in the germline V gene (reference sequence). The length of the CDR3 is 16 residues. CDR3 sequence (DNA): TGTGCCAGCAGTTCCGTTTCGGGACATTTGGGGGAGACCCAGTACTTC. Translating it yields CASSSVSGHLGETQYF.

The chain is built from TRBV11-2 and TRBJ2-1, with 7 bases that match TRBD2. The CDR3 sequence is 14 residues long. Germline V gene data show CDR1 as SGHAT and CDR2 as FQNNGV. V shed 6 bases, J shed 5 bases, and the junction held 7 bases outside the gene matches. This CDR3 is CASRSGLVNNEQFF. As DNA, the CDR3 is TGTGCCAGCAGGTCAGGACTAGTTAACAATGAGCAGTTCTTC.

The chain employs TRBV4-1 and TRBJ2-5; 11 positions agree with TRBD1. V was clipped by 9 bases and J by 7 bases; unmatched bases: 10. The CDR3 has 14 residues. CDR1 and CDR2 from the germline V gene are MGHRA and YSYEKL. CDR3 coding DNA: TGCGCCAGTTCCGGGACAGGGGGGGAGCTGACCCAGTACTTC. Translation: CASSGTGGELTQYF.